The 28 T cell receptor beta chains below come from one sample, sequenced in a study of CD8 T cells in Susac syndrome. An input of about 0.5 to 1 ug of RNA was subjected to reverse transcription using random hexamers. MiXCR was run by TCRdb on the immunoSEQ multiplex PCR reads, yielding one entry per CDR3 protein. Counted here are some 250,000 distinct CDR3 sequences, around 96% occurring once; the ten biggest clones make up approximately 0.1%. The sequencing sample was made of CD4+ T cells from PBMCs. These TCRs come from a human donor with Susac syndrome.

This sequence joins TRBV29-1 and TRBJ2-7; perhaps TRBD1 as D (5 bases). This CDR3 is 13 amino acids long. Germline V CDR1 and CDR2: SQVTM, ANQGSEA. Trimming took 5 bases from V and 2 from J, leaving 13 bases between them. The CDR3 loop reads CSVRAGMTYEQYF. CDR3 DNA sequence: TGCAGCGTTCGGGCAGGGATGACCTACGAGCAGTACTTC.

The chain employs TRBV12-3 or TRBV12-4 and TRBJ1-5; no clear D gene. This CDR3 contains 16 residues. The ends were cut back, 5 bases at V and 2 bases at J, with 16 bases in the middle. CDR3 in DNA: TGTGCCAGCAGTCTAAGCTATCCCCCGGGCAATCAGCCCCAGCATTTT. Encoded protein: CASSLSYPPGNQPQHF.

J is TRBJ1-2 and V is TRBV19, with 8 positions matching TRBD1. This CDR3 has 13 residues. The J segment lost 6 bases and the V segment lost 3 bases, leaving 3 bases of the junction unmatched. Germline lookup yields CDR1 LNHDA and CDR2 SQIVND (reference sequence). The CDR3, as DNA: TGTGCCAGTAGTATTAGACAGGGGCATGGCTACACCTTC. As protein: CASSIRQGHGYTF.

The rearrangement uses TRBV18 and TRBJ2-3; D assignment may be TRBD1 or TRBD2 (5 bases each). This CDR3 contains 13 residues. V was clipped by 2 bases and J by 4 bases, with 7 bases between them. CDR1 is KGHSH and CDR2 is LQKENI in the germline V gene. CDR3 protein: CASSPGDADTQYF. Written as DNA, the CDR3 is TGTGCCAGCTCACCAGGGGACGCAGATACGCAGTATTTT.

The chain uses TRBV9 and TRBJ2-7, with 7 bases matching TRBD2. Germline-derived CDR1 and CDR2 are SGDLS and YYNGEE. The CDR3 contains 14 residues. The V and J ends lost 2 bases and 2 bases, in that order; junction bases with no gene match: 4. The CDR3 DNA reads TGTGCCAGCAGCGTCAGCGGGGATGCCTACGAGCAGTACTTC. This codes for CASSVSGDAYEQYF.

This clonotype occurred once. V and J are TRBV29-1 and TRBJ2-7; possible D gene TRBD2, 6 bases. This CDR3 has 14 residues. CDR1 is SQVTM and CDR2 is ANQGSEA in the germline V gene. V was cut by 0 bases and J by 1 base, with 10 bases left in between. The CDR3 DNA follows: TGCAGCGTTGAAGATCCCGGGGGTTCCTACGAGCAGTACTTC. It encodes CSVEDPGGSYEQYF.

The chain couples TRBV6-2 or TRBV6-3 to TRBJ2-5, with 7 bases identical to TRBD2. Germline lookup yields CDR1 MNHEY and CDR2 SVGEGT. The length of the CDR3 is 15 residues. After removal of 2 bases from V and 2 bases from J, the junction contained 5 bases not matched to a gene. CDR3 bases: TGTGCCAGCAGTTACGGAGGACTAGAACAAGAGACCCAGTACTTC. Encoded protein: CASSYGGLEQETQYF.

The J gene is TRBJ2-7, the V gene TRBV7-9; D is possibly TRBD1 (6 bases). CDR3 length equals 15 residues. Trimming took 7 bases from V and 2 from J, leaving 18 bases between them. In germline, CDR1 is SEHNR, CDR2 FQNEAQ (reference sequence). Here the CDR3 DNA reads TGTGCCAGCATCCGAGGTAACCAGGGGACCTACGAGCAGTACTTC. Protein: CASIRGNQGTYEQYF.

This clonotype was recorded only once. This chain links TRBV28 with TRBJ1-5; D is unresolved. The CDR3 is made up of 13 amino acids. Germline CDR1 is MDHEN and CDR2 is SYDVKM. The V and J ends lost 5 bases and 5 bases respectively, with 10 bases between them. CDR3 nucleotides: TGTGCCAGCAGTGGGCCGAAGGATCAGCCCCAGCATTTT. Amino acid sequence: CASSGPKDQPQHF. Drawing the rest from reference TRBV28 and TRBJ1-5, the complete variable domain is DVKVTQSSRYLVKRTGEKVFLECVQDMDHENMFWYRQDPGLGLRLIYFSYDVKMKEKGDIPEGYSVSREKKERFSLILESASTNQTSMYLCASSGPKDQPQHFGDGTRLSIL.

The J gene is TRBJ2-7, the V gene TRBV30; D is undetermined. The CDR3 spans 12 residues. Trimming stripped 4 bases from V and 3 bases from J, with 10 bases between. Germline loops: CDR1 GTSNPN, CDR2 SVGIG (reference sequence). The CDR3 DNA reads TGTGCCTGGAAAAACAGCAACTACGAGCAGTACTTC. Its translation is CAWKNSNYEQYF.

The J gene is TRBJ1-1, the V gene TRBV3-1; the D is unclear. This CDR3 spans 17 amino acids. V lost 0 bases, J lost 1 base, and 15 bases lay in between. Germline CDR1 LGHDT, CDR2 YNNKEL (reference sequence). The CDR3 loop reads CASSQERSPRGNTEAFF. The DNA of the CDR3 is TGTGCCAGCAGCCAAGAGCGATCCCCGCGGGGGAACACTGAAGCTTTCTTT.

This clonotype occurred once. V and J are TRBV15 and TRBJ1-1; the D gene is possibly TRBD1 (6 bases). Germline CDR1 reads LNHNV; CDR2 reads YYDKDF (reference sequence). V was cut by 0 bases and J by 0 bases, with 11 bases left in between. The CDR3 is made up of 16 amino acids. This chain's CDR3 is CATSRDFGQLNTEAFF. DNA of the CDR3: TGTGCCACCAGCAGAGATTTCGGACAGCTGAACACTGAAGCTTTCTTT.

The count of this clonotype is one. The genes are TRBV20-1 and TRBJ2-3, with a weak D call TRBD2 (5 bases). The V and J ends lost 4 bases and 5 bases respectively, with 7 bases between them. The CDR3 totals 11 residues. The germline V gene encodes CDR1 DFQATT and CDR2 SNEGSKA (reference sequence). CDR3 sequence reads: CSAIGEDTQYF. CDR3 nucleotide sequence: TGCAGTGCTATCGGGGAAGATACGCAGTATTTT.

The CDR3 nucleotides read TGTGCCAGCAGCCGCAGCGGGGCTGACTACGAGCAGTACTTC. Its translation is CASSRSGADYEQYF. V is TRBV11-3 and J is TRBJ2-7; 7 nucleotides line up with TRBD2. Germline V gene data show CDR1 as SGHNT and CDR2 as YENEEA. The junction had 7 bases not matched to a gene; V was cut back by 5 bases and J by 3 bases. CDR3 length: 14 amino acids.

The J gene is TRBJ2-1, the V gene TRBV7-9, with 10 positions matching TRBD2. V was pared by 1 base and J by 7 bases, with 10 bases of the junction left unmatched. The CDR3 spans 17 residues. From germline, CDR1 is SEHNR and CDR2 FQNEAQ (reference sequence). CDR3 loop: CASSLEVSGLALNEQFF. The CDR3, as DNA: TGTGCCAGCAGCTTAGAAGTTTCGGGACTAGCGCTTAATGAGCAGTTCTTC.

V is TRBV3-1 and J is TRBJ2-1, with TRBD1 as a possible D gene (5 bases). Per germline, CDR1 LGHDT and CDR2 YNNKEL (reference sequence). V was clipped by 3 bases and J by 2 bases, with 8 bases between them. The CDR3 runs to 14 residues. CDR3 amino acids: CASSQGRTYNEQFF. The DNA of the CDR3 is TGTGCCAGCAGCCAGGGGCGAACCTACAATGAGCAGTTCTTC.

The V gene is TRBV20-1, the J gene TRBJ2-7; unclear D gene. The CDR3 extends over 13 amino acids. Looked up from germline, CDR1 is DFQATT and CDR2 is SNEGSKA (reference sequence). Between the trimmed V and J ends, which lost 1 base and 1 base, there was a span of 8 bases. The CDR3 DNA is TGCAGTGCTAGAGTGGGGTCGTCCTACGAGCAGTACTTC. It is translated as CSARVGSSYEQYF.

This clonotype was seen a single time. An end of the junction does not agree with germline; a read error may underlie this. The chain carries TRBV20-1 and TRBJ2-5; no clear D. The CDR3 loop spans 13 amino acids. Germline lookup yields CDR1 DFQATT and CDR2 SNEGSKA (reference sequence). CDR3 DNA: TGCAGTGCCGGCTCGGGTCGAGAAGAGAACCAGTACTTC. Protein product: CSAGSGREENQYF.

This chain links TRBV30 with TRBJ2-1; TRBD2 aligns across 13 bases. J was trimmed by 10 bases and V by 5 bases; bases with no gene match: 11. The CDR3 spans 15 residues. Germline CDR1 and CDR2: GTSNPN and SVGIG (reference sequence). The CDR3 bases are TGTGCCTGGGCCGGGACTAGCGGGATGGGGGGAGAGCAGTTCTTC. It specifies CAWAGTSGMGGEQFF.

The V call is TRBV5-1, the J call TRBJ2-7; TRBD2 agrees at 10 bases. CDR1 SGHRS and CDR2 YFSETQ come from the germline V gene. V was pared by 3 bases and J by 5 bases, with 14 bases of the junction left unmatched. The CDR3 contains 17 residues. CDR3 protein: CASSSPNLAGAGNEQYF. The DNA for the CDR3 is TGCGCCAGCAGCTCACCCAATCTAGCGGGAGCTGGAAACGAGCAGTACTTC.

V usage is TRBV6-2 or TRBV6-3 and J usage is TRBJ2-5; TRBD2 agrees at 10 bases. Trimming removed 5 bases from V and 5 bases from J; junction bases left unmatched: 5. The CDR3 consists of 14 residues. Germline CDR1 and CDR2: MNHEY and SVGEGT. The CDR3 region has the DNA TGTGCCAGCAGTGTACCTAGCGGGAGCGAGACCCAGTACTTC. Residues: CASSVPSGSETQYF.

In its sample, this clonotype was seen once. The chain recombines TRBV7-8 with TRBJ2-3; 8 bases are a match to TRBD2. This CDR3 contains 16 residues. Trimming at V came to 4 bases and at J to 4 bases, leaving 10 bases not matched to a gene. The V gene's germline CDR1 is SGHVS and CDR2 FQNEAQ. CDR3 DNA: TGTGCCAGCAGCTCCGACCGCAGCGGGAGCCCAGATACGCAGTATTTT. Residues: CASSSDRSGSPDTQYF.

The chain recombines TRBV29-1 with TRBJ2-1; D assignment may be TRBD1 or TRBD2 (5 bases each). V shed 4 bases and J shed 0 bases, with 16 bases lying between them. Germline V gene data show CDR1 as SQVTM and CDR2 as ANQGSEA. The CDR3 totals 16 residues. This CDR3 reads CSVVGSEGHSYNEQFF. The CDR3 DNA sequence: TGCAGCGTTGTAGGTAGTGAGGGGCACTCCTACAATGAGCAGTTCTTC.

The chain combines TRBV24-1 with TRBJ2-1, with 9 bases that match TRBD2. J gave up 7 bases and V 5 bases, and 5 bases lay outside the gene matches. Germline values: CDR1 KGHDR, CDR2 SFDVKD. The CDR3 extends over 14 amino acids. The CDR3 DNA sequence: TGTGCCACCAGTGTAGCGGGAGTGGGTAATGAGCAGTTCTTC. This translates into CATSVAGVGNEQFF.

V gene TRBV14 combines with J gene TRBJ2-7; tentative D call: TRBD1 (6 bases). Germline V gene lookup returns CDR1 SGHDN and CDR2 FVKESK. V was pared by 2 bases and J by 4 bases, with 15 bases between. The CDR3 is 15 residues long. CDR3 in DNA: TGTGCCAGCAGCCAACGACGGACAGCGGAATACGAGCAGTACTTC. This encodes CASSQRRTAEYEQYF.

The genes are TRBV29-1 and TRBJ2-1, with TRBD2 identical over 7 bases. With 0 bases clipped from V and 3 bases from J, the junction kept 8 bases outside the gene matches. Germline assignment: CDR1 SQVTM and CDR2 ANQGSEA. This CDR3 region has 16 residues. Written as DNA, the CDR3 is TGCAGCGTTGAAGATCGCGGAGCGGGACTCTACAATGAGCAGTTCTTC. Its translation is CSVEDRGAGLYNEQFF.

The chain has TRBV20-1 and TRBJ2-2; no clear D gene. Trimming removed 3 bases from V and 2 bases from J, with 7 bases in between. The germline gives CDR1 DFQATT, CDR2 SNEGSKA (reference sequence). CDR3 length: 13 amino acids. In nucleotides, the CDR3 is TGCAGTGCTAGCGGGTCTAACACCGGGGAGCTGTTTTTT. Translating it yields CSASGSNTGELFF.

This chain uses TRBV5-8 with TRBJ2-3; maybe TRBD1 (5 bases). Trimming took 0 bases from V and 1 from J, leaving 9 bases between them. The CDR3 runs to 15 residues. Germline V lookup: CDR1 SGHTS, CDR2 YDEGEE. The CDR3 is CASSLDSGRTDTQYF. The CDR3, as DNA: TGTGCCAGCAGCTTGGATTCAGGGCGCACAGATACGCAGTATTTT.